This TCR beta chain appears in the sequencing data of a study of shared clonotypes between healthy human individuals. The assay was immunoSEQ multiplex PCR, and TCRdb's table has in-frame clones only and misses some. The table lists about 2.3 million clones, less than 95% of them singletons. V lost 2 bases to trimming and J lost 4 bases, with 9 bases between them. Per the germline V gene, CDR1 is SGHNT and CDR2 is YYREEE (reference sequence). The CDR3 extends over 13 amino acids. This chain links TRBV5-4 with TRBJ1-2; D is uncertain. Source material: naive CD4+ T cells from PBMCs. Regarding subset: CD45RA+ positively selected. The source of this sequence is a young man in good health. Some clones in this sample may be carry-over from other donors' samples. As DNA, the CDR3 is TGTGCCAGCAGCTTATCCGGGAGCTATGGCTACACCTTC. It translates to CASSLSGSYGYTF.